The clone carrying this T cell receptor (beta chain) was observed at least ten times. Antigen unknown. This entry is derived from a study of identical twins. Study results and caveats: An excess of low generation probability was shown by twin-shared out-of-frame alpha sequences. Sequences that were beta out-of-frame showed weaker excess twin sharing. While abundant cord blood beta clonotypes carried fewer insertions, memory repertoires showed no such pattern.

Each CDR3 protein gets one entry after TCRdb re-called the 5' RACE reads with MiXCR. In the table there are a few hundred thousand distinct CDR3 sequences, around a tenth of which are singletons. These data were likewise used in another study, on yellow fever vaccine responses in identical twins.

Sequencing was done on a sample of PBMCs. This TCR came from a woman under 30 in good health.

CDR3 nucleotides: TGTGCCAGCAGTGATAGCGGGGGGCCCTATGAGCAGTTCTTC. This codes for CASSDSGGPYEQFF. This chain links TRBV6-4 with TRBJ2-1; the match to TRBD2 covers 10 bases. CDR1 MRHNA and CDR2 SNTAGT come from the germline V gene. V lost 3 bases and J lost 8; bases outside the gene matches: 4. CDR3 length equals 14 residues.